Shown below are 9 T cell receptor beta chains from a single sample sequenced in a study of cytomegalovirus exposure and HLA in healthy donors. The PCR ran on 60 Vbeta and 13 Jbeta primers. Repertoires were generated with immunoSEQ multiplex PCR, while TCRdb's copy carries only in-frame clones and drops some. The sample shows about 200,000 clones, 80% to 85% of them seen only once. The sample consisted of PBMCs. These receptors all come from a woman aged 18-29 years in good health and CMV-seronegative.

V and J are TRBV4-3 and TRBJ1-5, with 8 bases lining up with TRBD1. J gave up 6 bases and V 5 bases, and 9 bases lay outside the gene matches. Germline values: CDR1 LGHNA, CDR2 YSLEER. The CDR3 is 15 amino acids. As DNA, the CDR3 is TGCGCCAGCAGCATGTCACAGGGGGTTGGTCAGCCCCAGCATTTT. This encodes CASSMSQGVGQPQHF.

A note on this clone: Mismatch with germline at one junction end may stem from a read error. The CDR3 coding sequence is TGTGCTAGCAGCTTAGGATTGGGGGCCTCCGGGGAGCTGTTTTTT. As protein: CASSLGLGASGELFF. The genes are TRBV7-7 and TRBJ2-2; tentative D call: TRBD1 (6 bases). The CDR3 is made up of 15 amino acids. CDR1 and CDR2 from the germline V gene are SSHAT and FNYEAQ (reference sequence).

V and J are TRBV13 and TRBJ2-1; possibly TRBD2 for D (5 bases). The CDR3 covers 13 residues. Trimming pared 5 bases from V and 7 bases from J, leaving 12 bases between. Per germline, CDR1 PRHDT and CDR2 FYEKMQ (reference sequence). As DNA, the CDR3 is TGTGCCAGCAGCATCGGTGGCGGGAATGAGCAGTTCTTC. This translates into CASSIGGGNEQFF.

This clone has only one observation. The chain couples TRBV2 to TRBJ2-1, with D possibly being TRBD1 (5 bases). The V gene's germline CDR1 is SNHLY and CDR2 FYNNEI. The CDR3 consists of 15 residues. V dropped 4 bases and J dropped 2 bases, with 12 bases sitting between them. The chain's CDR3 is CASSVGPNTYNEQFF. CDR3 sequence (DNA): TGTGCCAGCAGTGTGGGGCCGAATACCTACAATGAGCAGTTCTTC.

This clone was seen a handful of times. The V and J genes are TRBV2 and TRBJ1-1; D is perhaps TRBD1 (5 bases). This CDR3 has 14 amino acids. Germline loops: CDR1 SNHLY, CDR2 FYNNEI. V gave up 6 bases and J gave up 4 bases, with 15 bases separating them. In DNA, the CDR3 is TGTGCCAGCAGCTTACAGGTTGGTGGCACTGAAGCTTTCTTT. It encodes CASSLQVGGTEAFF.

This clone was counted a few times. This sequence joins TRBV29-1 and TRBJ1-1; possible D gene TRBD1, 6 bases. V was shortened by 4 bases and J by 0 bases, with 12 bases between the two germline ends. There are 14 residues in the CDR3. Germline CDR1 SQVTM, CDR2 ANQGSEA. The CDR3 is CSVAEQGMNTEAFF. CDR3 DNA sequence: TGCAGCGTTGCTGAACAGGGAATGAACACTGAAGCTTTCTTT.

The chain has TRBV19 and TRBJ1-2, with 10 bases that match TRBD1. This CDR3 spans 15 amino acids. J was trimmed by 7 bases and V by 4 bases; bases with no gene match: 9. Germline assignment: CDR1 LNHDA and CDR2 SQIVND (reference sequence). CDR3 sequence: CASSTQTDRGTGYTF. CDR3 sequence (DNA): TGTGCCAGTAGTACCCAAACGGACAGGGGGACTGGCTACACCTTC.

The V and J genes are TRBV11-2 and TRBJ2-1, with 7 bases that match TRBD2. There are 13 residues in the CDR3. Looked up from germline, CDR1 is SGHAT and CDR2 is FQNNGV. V dropped 1 base and J dropped 12; count of bases not matched to a gene: 6. The CDR3 coding sequence is TGTGCCAGCAGCTTAGGGCAGCGGGGAATGCAGTTCTTC. Translation gives CASSLGQRGMQFF.

V is TRBV21-1 and J is TRBJ1-2. TRBV21-1 has pseudogene status. The CDR3 has 14 residues. CDR3 sequence (DNA): TGTGCCAGCGGAATCAGGGGAGGGTACTATGGCTACACCTTC. This translates into CASGIRGGYYGYTF.